This section outlines one TCR beta chain sequence together with its context. Its antigen is still unknown. This record belongs to a study of CD8+ T cells in alopecia areata. Study findings and constraints: Patients displayed less clarity in TCR sharing than mice, a finding possibly related to HLA. Scalp data also include sequences from resident alphabeta T cells of normal skin. Normal scalp had lower clonality than lesional scalp, with alopecia totalis/universalis lesions showing this most strongly.

Sequencing templates came from extracted RNA that was reverse transcribed into cDNA. Only in-frame clones appear in the TCRdb table, and some are missing; sequencing was by immunoSEQ multiplex PCR. The data show roughly 150,000 clones, 55% seen once. Sorted out of PBMCs were CD4+ T cells and CD8+ T cells. The sample consisted of CD4+ T cells sorted from blood. This receptor was obtained from a human donor in good health.

The CDR3 DNA follows: TGCAGCGTTGCCGTCGGGGGCACTGGCTACACCTTC. It codes for CSVAVGGTGYTF. This chain joins TRBV29-1 and TRBJ1-2; D possibly corresponds to TRBD1 (6 bases). V lost 4 bases, J lost 7 bases, and 13 bases lay in between. Germline values: CDR1 SQVTM, CDR2 ANQGSEA. This CDR3 region has 12 residues.